Presented here are 25 T cell receptor beta chains from one specimen sequenced in a study of PD-L1 blockade in urothelial cancer (dated by TCRdb to between 2016 and 2019). Per the publication, the time point label means: pretreatment peripheral blood. The library was prepared using the immunoSEQ multiplex PCR assay. What TCRdb holds here is the immuneACCESS table cut down to in-frame rearrangements. Part of the clones is not present; checked against another copy, under half of the missing clones reflect an unresolved V gene, and the others are unexplained. Present in this sample are tens of thousands of clones, roughly 80% of which were seen just once. The ten largest clones add up to roughly 7.1% of the sample. The material was PBMCs, obtained around atezolizumab (anti-PD-L1) treatment. The receptor set was obtained from a man in his 60s with urothelial cancer.

A word on this clone: The sample contains more than one DNA sequence encoding this CDR3. J is TRBJ1-5 and V is TRBV5-5; 9 bases are shared with TRBD1. With 3 bases clipped from V and 4 bases from J, the junction kept 5 bases outside the gene matches. CDR1 SGHKS and CDR2 YYEKEE come from the germline V gene (reference sequence). CDR3 size: 15 residues. CDR3 loop: CASSSGTGSNQPQHF. For the CDR3, the DNA is TGTGCCAGCAGCTCCGGGACAGGGAGTAATCAGCCCCAGCATTTT.

The chain employs TRBV5-4 and TRBJ1-4; D call uncertain. This CDR3 is built from 16 residues. Trimming took 4 bases from V and 8 from J, leaving 21 bases between them. Germline CDR1 reads SGHNT; CDR2 reads YYREEE (reference sequence). The CDR3 nucleotides read TGTGCCAGCAGCCTCTCGGGAGGTTTAGACGCGGAAAAACTGTTTTTT. Its protein product is CASSLSGGLDAEKLFF.

The V gene is TRBV7-2, the J gene TRBJ1-3; D perhaps matches TRBD1 (6 bases). V was pared by 3 bases and J by 3 bases, with 9 bases between. CDR1 and CDR2 (germline): SGHTA, FQGNSA. The CDR3 consists of 14 residues. CDR3 in amino acids: CASSFTGNGNTIYF. The CDR3 DNA is TGTGCCAGCAGCTTCACAGGGAATGGAAACACCATATATTTT.

J is TRBJ1-1 and V is TRBV5-1; D possibly corresponds to TRBD1 (6 bases). V lost 5 bases to trimming and J lost 0 bases, with 11 bases between them. This CDR3 comprises 14 residues. Germline CDR1 and CDR2: SGHRS and YFSETQ. CDR3 nucleotides: TGCGCCAGCAGAACCGGACAGTTGAACACTGAAGCTTTCTTT. This sequence encodes CASRTGQLNTEAFF. The variable domain in full, completed from reference TRBV5-1 and TRBJ1-1, reads KAGVTQTPRYLIKTRGQQVTLSCSPISGHRSVSWYQQTPGQGLQFLFEYFSETQRNKGNFPGRFSGRQFSNSRSEMNVSTLELGDSALYLCASRTGQLNTEAFFGQGTRLTVV.

The chain carries TRBV6-5 and TRBJ2-5, with D perhaps matching TRBD1 (5 bases). Germline V gene lookup returns CDR1 MNHEY and CDR2 SVGAGI. The CDR3 has 15 amino acids. V dropped 2 bases and J dropped 4 bases, with 14 bases sitting between them. The CDR3: CASSYRAGQSETQYF. The DNA of the CDR3 is TGTGCCAGCAGTTACAGGGCAGGGCAGTCAGAGACCCAGTACTTC.

The chain has TRBV7-3 and TRBJ1-1; D not resolved. Trimming took 4 bases from V and 2 from J, leaving 8 bases between them. The V gene's germline CDR1 is SGHTA and CDR2 FQGTGA. This CDR3 is built from 13 residues. Here the CDR3 reads CASSSSGNTEAFF. CDR3 nucleotides: TGTGCCAGCAGCTCGTCCGGTAACACTGAAGCTTTCTTT. Full variable domain (remainder filled in from reference TRBV7-3 and TRBJ1-1): GAGVSQTPSNKVTEKGKYVELRCDPISGHTALYWYRQSLGQGPEFLIYFQGTGAADDSGLPNDRFFAVRPEGSVSTLKIQRTERGDSAVYLCASSSSGNTEAFFGQGTRLTVV.

The CDR3 loop reads CSVRGKYNTEAFF. The CDR3 DNA reads as TGCAGCGTTCGGGGAAAGTATAACACTGAAGCTTTCTTT. The V gene is TRBV29-1, the J gene TRBJ1-1, with D unresolved. The germline V gene encodes CDR1 SQVTM and CDR2 ANQGSEA. The CDR3 is made up of 13 amino acids. The V and J ends lost 5 bases and 2 bases respectively, with 12 bases between them. The entire variable domain, with the rest obtained from reference TRBV29-1 and TRBJ1-1, is as follows: SAVISQKPSRDICQRGTSLTIQCQVDSQVTMMFWYRQQPGQSLTLIATANQGSEATYESGFVIDKFPISRPNLTFSTLTVSNMSPEDSSIYLCSVRGKYNTEAFFGQGTRLTVV.

In its sample, this clone was seen once. The chain has TRBV28 and TRBJ1-5, with a possible D match to TRBD1 (6 bases). V lost 9 bases, J lost 4 bases, and 7 bases lay in between. The CDR3 contains 11 residues. Germline V CDR1 and CDR2: MDHEN, SYDVKM. This CDR3 reads CASRGNQPQHF. CDR3 coding DNA: TGTGCCAGTAGGGGGAATCAGCCCCAGCATTTT.

The chain has TRBV5-6 and TRBJ2-7, with unresolved D. CDR3 size: 13 residues. V was shortened by 3 bases and J by 4 bases, with 11 bases between the two germline ends. Germline V gene lookup returns CDR1 SGHDT and CDR2 YYEEEE. In nucleotides, the CDR3 is TGTGCCAGCAGCTCTACGCAGGCTTACGAGCAGTACTTC. It translates to CASSSTQAYEQYF.

The CDR3 DNA is TGTGCCAGCTCCCAACCGGGGGACCAAACAGATACGCAGTATTTT. Amino acid sequence: CASSQPGDQTDTQYF. This chain connects TRBV18 to TRBJ2-3, with D maybe TRBD2 (6 bases). This CDR3 comprises 15 residues. V dropped 6 bases and J dropped 3 bases, with 16 bases sitting between them. Germline V gives CDR1 KGHSH, CDR2 LQKENI.

This chain links TRBV27 with TRBJ2-2, with 9 bases that match TRBD2. Trimming cost V 4 bases and J 6 bases; bases outside gene matches: 9. The CDR3 runs to 16 residues. CDR1 and CDR2 (germline): MNHEY, SMNVEV (reference sequence). The CDR3 bases are TGTGCCAGCAGTTACTCGGGACTAGCTTACGCCGGGGAGCTGTTTTTT. Its translation is CASSYSGLAYAGELFF.

The gene calls are TRBV7-8 and TRBJ2-2; TRBD1 is a possible D gene (5 bases). Trimming took 5 bases from V and 2 from J, leaving 12 bases between them. The CDR3 sequence is 15 residues long. Germline CDR1 is SGHVS and CDR2 is FQNEAQ. DNA of the CDR3: TGTGCCAGCAGCCCTGACAGAATAAACACCGGGGAGCTGTTTTTT. This codes for CASSPDRINTGELFF. The whole variable domain, filled in from reference TRBV7-8 and TRBJ2-2, reads GAGVSQSPRYKVAKRGQDVALRCDPISGHVSLFWYQQALGQGPEFLTYFQNEAQLDKSGLPSDRFFAERPEGSVSTLKIQRTQQEDSAVYLCASSPDRINTGELFFGEGSRLTVL.

About this clone: Other DNA variants within this sample encode the same CDR3. The chain links TRBV27 to TRBJ2-2; TRBD1 might be the D (5 bases). Looked up from germline, CDR1 is MNHEY and CDR2 is SMNVEV (reference sequence). Trimming removed 6 bases from V and 1 base from J, with 9 bases in between. The CDR3 runs 14 residues. The chain's CDR3 is CASSRDRNTGELFF. CDR3 DNA sequence: TGTGCCAGCAGCCGAGACAGGAACACCGGGGAGCTGTTTTTT.

V is TRBV5-1 and J is TRBJ1-4; 10 positions match TRBD1. Germline-derived CDR1 and CDR2 are SGHRS and YFSETQ. The CDR3 is made up of 20 amino acids. V trimming: 3 bases; J trimming: 3 bases; junction bases outside the gene matches: 17. CDR3 sequence reads: CASSWTIPGTGVGSNEKLFF. The CDR3 nucleotides are TGCGCCAGCAGCTGGACGATACCCGGGACAGGGGTTGGATCTAATGAAAAACTGTTTTTT.

The gene calls are TRBV4-2 and TRBJ1-6; 7 bases line up with TRBD1. The CDR3 runs 14 residues. V was clipped by 0 bases and J by 10 bases; unmatched bases: 3. From germline, CDR1 is LGHNA and CDR2 YNFKEQ. In nucleotides, the CDR3 is TGTGCCAGCAGCCAAGATAGGGGGCGATCACCCCTCCACTTT. It yields the protein CASSQDRGRSPLHF.

The chain is built from TRBV12-2 and TRBJ2-7; no check of the table's D call, TRBD1, against the DNA was made. TRBV12-2 constitutes a pseudogene. There are 15 residues in the CDR3. CDR3 sequence reads: CASRGLEGVNYEQYF. CDR3 bases: TGTGCAAGTCGCGGGCTTGAGGGGGTCAATTACGAGCAGTACTTC.

This clone was seen only once. The rearrangement links TRBV7-2 to TRBJ1-4; TRBD1 is a possible D gene (5 bases). The V gene's germline CDR1 is SGHTA and CDR2 FQGNSA. The V end lost 2 bases, the J end lost 3 bases, and 10 bases lay between the germline ends. CDR3 length equals 15 residues. In nucleotides, the CDR3 is TGTGCCAGCAGCTTACAGGGTCGTCCTAATGAAAAACTGTTTTTT. Translation gives CASSLQGRPNEKLFF. Filled out from reference TRBV7-2 and TRBJ1-4, the complete variable domain reads GAGVSQSPSNKVTEKGKDVELRCDPISGHTALYWYRQSLGQGLEFLIYFQGNSAPDKSGLPSDRFSAERTGGSVSTLTIQRTQQEDSAVYLCASSLQGRPNEKLFFGSGTQLSVL.

This chain links TRBV11-2 with TRBJ1-3; D unresolved. From germline, CDR1 is SGHAT and CDR2 FQNNGV. CDR3 length: 15 residues. V dropped 0 bases and J dropped 0 bases, with 6 bases sitting between them. The CDR3, as DNA: TGTGCCAGCAGCTTAGAGCAACTCTCTGGAAACACCATATATTTT. Its protein product is CASSLEQLSGNTIYF.

Remarks on this clone: With a far larger clone one base away, a read error is the likely cause. The chain has TRBV4-1 and TRBJ1-2; no firm D call. The length of the CDR3 is 14 residues. Germline CDR1 MGHRA, CDR2 YSYEKL. Trimming left V 0 bases short and J 3 bases short, with 8 bases between. The CDR3 sequence: CASSQDVADYGYTF. DNA for the CDR3: TGCGCCAGCAGCCAAGATGTGGCGGACTATGGCTACACCTTC.

This chain links TRBV28 with TRBJ1-2; TRBD1 agrees at 7 bases. CDR3 length: 15 residues. The trim removed 0 bases at V and 6 bases at J, leaving 7 bases unmatched. Germline-derived CDR1 and CDR2 are MDHEN and SYDVKM. The CDR3 here is CASSLWTQGVNGYTF. Written as DNA, the CDR3 is TGTGCCAGCAGTTTATGGACCCAGGGGGTCAATGGCTACACCTTC.

This clone was seen a few times. This chain uses TRBV30 with TRBJ1-6; 8 bases align to TRBD1. V was pared by 1 base and J by 10 bases, with 9 bases of the junction left unmatched. The CDR3 totals 15 residues. Germline V lookup: CDR1 GTSNPN, CDR2 SVGIG (reference sequence). The CDR3 loop reads CAWSDSGGMGSPLHF. CDR3 sequence (DNA): TGTGCCTGGAGTGACTCAGGGGGCATGGGATCACCCCTCCACTTT.

The chain is built from TRBV11-1 and TRBJ2-2; D is undetermined. V was trimmed by 10 bases and J by 0 bases, leaving 12 bases between them. This CDR3 spans 14 amino acids. The germline CDR1 and CDR2 sequences are SGHAT and FQDESV (reference sequence). The CDR3 spells CAIQRGSNTGELFF. The CDR3 bases are TGTGCCATTCAGAGAGGCTCGAACACCGGGGAGCTGTTTTTT.

The table lists this clone with a few counts. This chain joins TRBV25-1 and TRBJ1-6, with a weak D call TRBD1 (5 bases). The germline CDR1 and CDR2 sequences are MGHDK and SYGVNS. V lost 10 bases, J lost 8 bases, and 15 bases lay in between. The CDR3 has 13 residues. CDR3 loop: CATRRGTDSPLHF. The CDR3 DNA reads as TGTGCCACCCGACGGGGGACGGATTCACCCCTCCACTTT.

This clone has more than one count but fewer than ten. This chain links TRBV5-8 with TRBJ2-2; 7 bases are shared with TRBD1. Germline V gives CDR1 SGHTS, CDR2 YDEGEE. The length of the CDR3 is 16 residues. The V gene end was trimmed by 0 bases and the J gene end by 4 bases; junction bases not matched to a gene: 6. The CDR3 spells CASSLGVTGSTGELFF. The CDR3 DNA reads as TGTGCCAGCAGCTTGGGGGTGACAGGGTCCACCGGGGAGCTGTTTTTT.

This chain uses TRBV19 with TRBJ1-2; TRBD1 aligns across 9 bases. Unmatched junction bases numbered 3, after V lost 0 bases and J lost 4 bases. The CDR3 sequence is 15 residues long. Germline V lookup: CDR1 LNHDA, CDR2 SQIVND (reference sequence). Here the CDR3 reads CASSIDMDRGYGYTF. In DNA form, the CDR3 reads TGTGCCAGTAGTATAGACATGGACAGGGGCTATGGCTACACCTTC. The whole variable domain, remainder taken from reference TRBV19 and TRBJ1-2, is DGGITQSPKYLFRKEGQNVTLSCEQNLNHDAMYWYRQDPGQGLRLIYYSQIVNDFQKGDIAEGYSVSREKKESFPLTVTSAQKNPTAFYLCASSIDMDRGYGYTFGSGTRLTVV.